This TCR beta chain was sequenced for a study of radiotherapy plus CTLA-4 blockade in lung cancer. Study details: Disease control was achieved by around 32% of patients, and objective responses by more than 15%.

Regarding the study as a whole: Alongside interferon-beta, early blood T cell clone dynamics were reportedly the best predictor of response.

CTLA-4 blockade using ipilimumab, together with focal radiation, was received by patients with chemo-refractory metastatic non-small-cell lung cancer. Generated by immunoSEQ multiplex PCR, the TCRdb table keeps only in-frame clones and is missing some. The table has 53,000 or so clones, approximately 86% seen once. J was trimmed by 5 bases and V by 2 bases; bases with no gene match: 2. CDR1 is SGHRS and CDR2 is YFSETQ in the germline V gene. The CDR3 runs to 15 residues. As to this clone: Its antigen is not known.

The sequence derives from a human donor with non-small cell lung cancer that progressed on radiotherapy plus ipilimumab. Some clones in this sample may be carry-over from other donors' samples. The J gene is TRBJ2-2, the V gene TRBV5-1; 11 bases agree with TRBD2. Specimen: peripheral blood, collected from a patient treated with radiotherapy plus ipilimumab. The CDR3 bases are TGCGCCAGCAGCTTCCTAGCGGGAGGTACCGGGGAGCTGTTTTTT. It yields the protein CASSFLAGGTGELFF. Full variable domain (remainder filled in from reference TRBV5-1 and TRBJ2-2): KAGVTQTPRYLIKTRGQQVTLSCSPISGHRSVSWYQQTPGQGLQFLFEYFSETQRNKGNFPGRFSGRQFSNSRSEMNVSTLELGDSALYLCASSFLAGGTGELFFGEGSRLTVL.